This T cell receptor (beta chain) was found in a study of blood T cell repertoires in COVID-19. Study-wide context: Some COVID-19 samples were acute and others convalescent; all came from the United States, Italy and Spain. PBMCs, B-cell-depleted T cells, or T cells provided the cDNA or gDNA that made up the material.

Patients of the Seattle cohort, enrolled during active infection, were followed longitudinally. The CDR3 is 14 residues long. Germline loops: CDR1 KGHDR, CDR2 SFDVKD. V shed 5 bases and J 4 bases; nucleotides not matched to a gene: 5. The authors' processing: Estimation of nucleated cell counts relied on the amplification of reference gene primers. Libraries were prepared by immunoSEQ multiplex PCR; TCRdb keeps only in-frame clonotypes and omits some of them. That table furnishes V, J and clone size, whereas the DNA furnished D and trimming. The table records about 340,000 clones, around 87% of them present only once.

The clonotype comes from a woman aged 45 to 65 with COVID-19, enrolled during active disease. Sequencing was done on a sample of peripheral blood. The rearrangement uses TRBV24-1 and TRBJ1-2, with 8 bases matching TRBD1. CDR3 nucleotide sequence: TGTGCCACCAGTGGCTCAGGGGGCGGCTATGGCTACACCTTC. This codes for CATSGSGGGYGYTF.